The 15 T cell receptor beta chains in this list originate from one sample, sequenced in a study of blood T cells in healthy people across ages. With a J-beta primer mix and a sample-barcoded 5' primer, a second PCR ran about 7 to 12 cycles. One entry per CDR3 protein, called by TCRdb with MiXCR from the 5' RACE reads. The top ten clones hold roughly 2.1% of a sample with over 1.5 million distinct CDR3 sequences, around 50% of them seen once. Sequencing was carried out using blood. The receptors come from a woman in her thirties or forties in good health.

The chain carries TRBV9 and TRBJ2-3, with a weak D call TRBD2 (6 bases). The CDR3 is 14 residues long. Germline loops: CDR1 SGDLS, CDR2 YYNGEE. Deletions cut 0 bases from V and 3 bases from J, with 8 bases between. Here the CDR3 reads CASSVVEGTDTQYF. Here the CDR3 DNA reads TGTGCCAGCAGCGTAGTGGAGGGGACAGATACGCAGTATTTT.

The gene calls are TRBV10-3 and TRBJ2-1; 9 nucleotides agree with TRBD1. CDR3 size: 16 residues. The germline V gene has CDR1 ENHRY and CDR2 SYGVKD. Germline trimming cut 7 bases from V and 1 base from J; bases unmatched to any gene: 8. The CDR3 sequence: CAIKSSGTGSYNEQFF. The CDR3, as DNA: TGTGCCATCAAAAGTTCCGGGACAGGGTCCTACAATGAGCAGTTCTTC.

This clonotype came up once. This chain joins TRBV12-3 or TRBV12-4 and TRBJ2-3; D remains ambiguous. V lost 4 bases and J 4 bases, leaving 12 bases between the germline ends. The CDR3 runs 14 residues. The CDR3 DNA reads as TGTGCCAGCAGTTACGGCGGTCAAGCAGATACGCAGTATTTT. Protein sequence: CASSYGGQADTQYF.

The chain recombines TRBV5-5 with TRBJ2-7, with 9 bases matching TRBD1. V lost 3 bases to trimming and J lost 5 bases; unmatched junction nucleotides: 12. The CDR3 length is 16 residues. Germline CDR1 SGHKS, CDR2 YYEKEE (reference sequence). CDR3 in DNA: TGTGCCAGCAGCTCACTCGGGACAGGGAGTCCCCACGAGCAGTACTTC. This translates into CASSSLGTGSPHEQYF. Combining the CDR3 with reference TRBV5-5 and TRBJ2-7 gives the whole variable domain DAGVTQSPTHLIKTRGQQVTLRCSPISGHKSVSWYQQVLGQGPQFIFQYYEKEERGRGNFPDRFSARQFPNYSSELNVNALLLGDSALYLCASSSLGTGSPHEQYFGPGTRLTVT.

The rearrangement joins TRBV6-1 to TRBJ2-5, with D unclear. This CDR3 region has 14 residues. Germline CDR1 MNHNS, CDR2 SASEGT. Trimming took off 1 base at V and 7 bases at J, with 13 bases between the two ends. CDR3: CASSEDALLGTQYF. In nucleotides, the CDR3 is TGTGCCAGCAGTGAAGATGCCTTGCTGGGGACCCAGTACTTC.

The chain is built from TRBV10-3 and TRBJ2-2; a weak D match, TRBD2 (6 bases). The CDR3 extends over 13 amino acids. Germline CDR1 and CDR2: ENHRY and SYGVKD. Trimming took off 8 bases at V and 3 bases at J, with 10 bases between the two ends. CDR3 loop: CAIRWGDTGELFF. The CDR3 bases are TGTGCCATCCGCTGGGGGGACACCGGGGAGCTGTTTTTT.

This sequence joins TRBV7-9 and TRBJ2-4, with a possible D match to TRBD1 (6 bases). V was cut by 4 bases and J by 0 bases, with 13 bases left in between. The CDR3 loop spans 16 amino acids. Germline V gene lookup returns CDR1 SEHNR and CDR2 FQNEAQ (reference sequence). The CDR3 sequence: CASSSGTTLAKNIQYF. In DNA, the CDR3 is TGTGCCAGCAGCTCCGGGACAACCCTAGCCAAAAACATTCAGTACTTC.

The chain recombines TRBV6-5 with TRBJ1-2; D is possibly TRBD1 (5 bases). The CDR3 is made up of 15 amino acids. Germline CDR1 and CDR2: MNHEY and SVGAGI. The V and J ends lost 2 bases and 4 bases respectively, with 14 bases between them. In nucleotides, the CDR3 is TGTGCCAGCAGTTACCTTGGATCGGGGGGCTATGGCTACACCTTC. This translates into CASSYLGSGGYGYTF.

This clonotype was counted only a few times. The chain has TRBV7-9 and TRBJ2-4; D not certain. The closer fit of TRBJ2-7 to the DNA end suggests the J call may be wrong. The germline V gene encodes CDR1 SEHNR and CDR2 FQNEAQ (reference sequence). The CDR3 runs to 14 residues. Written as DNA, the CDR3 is TGTGCCAGCAGCGGAAGTGGTAGGACCTACGAGCAGTACTTC. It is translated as CASSGSGRTYEQYF.

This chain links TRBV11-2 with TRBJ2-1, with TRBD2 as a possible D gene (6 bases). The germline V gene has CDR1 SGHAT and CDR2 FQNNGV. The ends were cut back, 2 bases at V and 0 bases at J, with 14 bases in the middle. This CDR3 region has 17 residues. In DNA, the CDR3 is TGTGCCAGCAGCTTAACGGCGGCGGGGAGCTCCTACAATGAGCAGTTCTTC. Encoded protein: CASSLTAAGSSYNEQFF. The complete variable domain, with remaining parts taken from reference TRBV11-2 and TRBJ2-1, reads EAGVAQSPRYKIIEKRQSVAFWCNPISGHATLYWYQQILGQGPKLLIQFQNNGVVDDSQLPKDRFSAERLKGVDSTLKIQPAKLEDSAVYLCASSLTAAGSSYNEQFFGPGTRLTVL.

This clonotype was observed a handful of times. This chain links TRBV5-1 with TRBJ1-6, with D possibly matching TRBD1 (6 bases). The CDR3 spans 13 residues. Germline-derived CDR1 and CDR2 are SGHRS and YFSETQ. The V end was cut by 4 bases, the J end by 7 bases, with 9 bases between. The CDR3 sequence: CASSGTGNSPLHF. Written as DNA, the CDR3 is TGCGCCAGCAGCGGAACAGGGAATTCACCCCTCCACTTT.

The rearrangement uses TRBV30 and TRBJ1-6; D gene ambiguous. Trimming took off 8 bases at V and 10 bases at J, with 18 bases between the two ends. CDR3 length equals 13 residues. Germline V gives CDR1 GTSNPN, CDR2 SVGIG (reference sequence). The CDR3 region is CATRPAPESPLHF. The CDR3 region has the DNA TGTGCCACGCGCCCGGCCCCGGAGTCACCCCTCCACTTT.

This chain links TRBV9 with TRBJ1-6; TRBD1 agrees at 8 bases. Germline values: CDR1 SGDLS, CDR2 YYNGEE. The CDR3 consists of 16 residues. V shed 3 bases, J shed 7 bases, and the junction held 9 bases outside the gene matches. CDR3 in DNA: TGTGCCAGCAGCGGGGGGCCGAGACAGGGGAATTCACCCCTCCACTTT. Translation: CASSGGPRQGNSPLHF.

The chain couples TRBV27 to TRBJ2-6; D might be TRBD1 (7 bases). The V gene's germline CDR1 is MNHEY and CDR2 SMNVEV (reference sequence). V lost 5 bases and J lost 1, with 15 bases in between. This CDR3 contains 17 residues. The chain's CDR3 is CASSRGTAQSGANVLTF. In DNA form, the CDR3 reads TGTGCCAGCAGTCGCGGGACAGCCCAGTCTGGGGCCAACGTCCTGACTTTC.

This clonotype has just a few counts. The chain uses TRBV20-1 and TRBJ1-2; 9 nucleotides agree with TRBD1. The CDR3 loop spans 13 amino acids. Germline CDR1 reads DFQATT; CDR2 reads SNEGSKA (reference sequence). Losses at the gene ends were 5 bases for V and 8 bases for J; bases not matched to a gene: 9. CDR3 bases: TGCAGTGCTGAAAGGACAGGGGATGGGGGCTACACCTTC. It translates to CSAERTGDGGYTF.